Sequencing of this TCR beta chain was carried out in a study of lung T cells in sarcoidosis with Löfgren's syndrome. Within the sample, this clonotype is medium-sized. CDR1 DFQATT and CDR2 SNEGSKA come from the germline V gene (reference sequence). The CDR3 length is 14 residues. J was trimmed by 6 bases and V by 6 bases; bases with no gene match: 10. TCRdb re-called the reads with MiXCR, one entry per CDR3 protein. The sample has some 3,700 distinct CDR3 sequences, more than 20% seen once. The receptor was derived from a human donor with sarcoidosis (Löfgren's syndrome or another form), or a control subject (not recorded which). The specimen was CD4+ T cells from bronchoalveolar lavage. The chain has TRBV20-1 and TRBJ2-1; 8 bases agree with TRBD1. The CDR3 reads CSAIVFGQGNEQFF. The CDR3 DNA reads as TGCAGTGCAATCGTATTTGGACAGGGCAATGAGCAGTTCTTC.